This entry features one T cell receptor (beta chain) sequence. As yet, its antigen is unknown. The data belong to a study of cytomegalovirus exposure and HLA in healthy donors. With 4 bases clipped from V and 6 bases from J, the junction kept 8 bases outside the gene matches. Germline CDR1 SGHRS, CDR2 YFSETQ. This CDR3 has 17 residues. The method was immunoSEQ multiplex PCR; TCRdb's version includes in-frame clones alone and lacks a portion of them. Of some 200,000 clones listed, around 90% were seen once; the top ten hold about 1%. Study-wide points: The study flagged some 170 TCR beta chains as cytomegalovirus-associated.

The origin of this receptor is a woman under 30 in good health and CMV-seronegative. Material: PBMCs. This chain uses TRBV5-1 with TRBJ2-1; 15 bases agree with TRBD2. The CDR3 loop is CASSPGLAGGRANEQFF. For the CDR3, the DNA is TGCGCCAGCAGCCCGGGACTAGCGGGAGGTCGGGCCAATGAGCAGTTCTTC.